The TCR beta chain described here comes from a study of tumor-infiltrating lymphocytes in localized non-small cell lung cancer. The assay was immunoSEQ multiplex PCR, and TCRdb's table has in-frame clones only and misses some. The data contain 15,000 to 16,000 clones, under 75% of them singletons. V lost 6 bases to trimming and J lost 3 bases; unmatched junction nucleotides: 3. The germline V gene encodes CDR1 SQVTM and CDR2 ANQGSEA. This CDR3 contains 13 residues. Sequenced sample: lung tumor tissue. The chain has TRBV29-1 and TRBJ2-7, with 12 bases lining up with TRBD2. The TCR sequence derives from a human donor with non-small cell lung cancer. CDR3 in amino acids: CSVRTSGNYEQYF. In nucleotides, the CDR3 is TGCAGCGTACGGACTAGCGGGAACTACGAGCAGTACTTC.